The 7 T cell receptor beta chains below all came from one sample that was sequenced in a study of blood T cells in healthy people across ages. For the second PCR, which ran for roughly 6 to 11 cycles, a sample-barcoded 5' primer and a J-beta primer mix were used. TCRdb re-analysed the 5' RACE reads in MiXCR, keeping a single row per CDR3 protein. Among approximately 1.5 million distinct CDR3 sequences listed, roughly a third were seen once. Specimen: blood. These receptors all come from a woman aged 25 to 39 in good health.

To note about this clonotype: The germline gene is not matched at one end of the junction; a read error may be the cause. J is TRBJ2-3 and V is TRBV20-1; 10 bases map to TRBD2. Germline-derived CDR1 and CDR2 are DFQATT and SNEGSKA (reference sequence). There are 17 residues in the CDR3. The CDR3 DNA is TGCGGTGCTAGAAAGATCGGACTAGCGGTTCTCACAGATACGCAGTATTTT. Translated: CGARKIGLAVLTDTQYF.

The chain uses TRBV5-1 and TRBJ1-4; a weak D match, TRBD1 (5 bases). Germline-derived CDR1 and CDR2 are SGHRS and YFSETQ. V dropped 7 bases and J dropped 3 bases, with 13 bases sitting between them. The CDR3 contains 14 residues. CDR3 residues: CASQPGGANEKLFF. CDR3 DNA: TGCGCCAGCCAGCCTGGGGGGGCTAATGAAAAACTGTTTTTT.

About this clonotype itself: The junction differs from germline at one of its ends, possibly a read error. This chain uses TRBV12-3 or TRBV12-4 with TRBJ2-1; no definite D call. The CDR3 contains 13 residues. CDR3 DNA sequence: TGTGCCAGCAGTACCACTCGTTTCAATAAGCAGTTCTTC. This gives the protein CASSTTRFNKQFF.

This clonotype was detected many times. The gene calls are TRBV7-2 and TRBJ2-3, with TRBD2 matching 9 bases. CDR1 and CDR2 from the germline V gene are SGHTA and FQGNSA. The CDR3 loop spans 16 amino acids. Trimming removed 1 base from V and 1 base from J; junction bases left unmatched: 3. This chain's CDR3 is CASSLGRGGRTDTQYF. In nucleotides, the CDR3 is TGTGCCAGCAGCTTAGGGCGGGGGGGCCGCACAGATACGCAGTATTTT.

The chain uses TRBV6-1 and TRBJ2-4; possible D gene TRBD2, 6 bases. The J call may be incorrect, as the DNA end agrees better with TRBJ2-7. CDR3 length equals 16 residues. Germline lookup yields CDR1 MNHNS and CDR2 SASEGT. The CDR3 loop is CAIISRGAGNVDEQYF. Here the CDR3 DNA reads TGTGCCATCATCTCCCGCGGGGCGGGGAACGTCGACGAGCAGTACTTC.

The sample holds a few counts of this clonotype. V is TRBV10-3 and J is TRBJ2-1, with D maybe TRBD2 (7 bases). This CDR3 contains 15 residues. V lost 10 bases and J lost 0, with 16 bases in between. CDR1 is ENHRY, CDR2 SYGVKD, per germline. CDR3 nucleotides: TGTGCCACCCGAGAGGGGGGGAGCTCCTACAATGAGCAGTTCTTC. This codes for CATREGGSSYNEQFF.

This clonotype occurred a few times. Here the CDR3 DNA reads TGTGCCAGCAATAAAGCCTCGGATGAGCAGTTCTTC. Protein sequence: CASNKASDEQFF. The rearrangement links TRBV28 to TRBJ2-1; D gene ambiguous. The ends were cut back, 7 bases at V and 8 bases at J, with 12 bases in the middle. Germline V gives CDR1 MDHEN, CDR2 SYDVKM. CDR3 size: 12 residues.